This T cell receptor beta chain was recovered during a study of shared clonotypes between healthy human individuals (dated by TCRdb to 2019 to 2021). Background for the entire study: Two women and a few men aged 18 to 49 years were included in the cohort. For each donor, three plates each were used for CD4 naive and CD4 memory, two plates were used for CD8 naive, and one plate was used for CD8 memory. To estimate repertoire size and how much clonotypes are shared between individuals, the study performed deep sequencing of blood TCR repertoires from 4 to 6 healthy adults. To increase sequencing depth and limit assay-specific biases, TCR repertoire library preparation and sequencing were carried out by different laboratories using diverse techniques. Each donor's leukapheresis produced roughly between about 0.9 and 9.5 billion PBMCs.

From the cysteine up to the phenylalanine, the CDR3 has a length of 13 residues. Kept here is only the CDR3 DNA, which spans 39 bases and is read in frame from base 1. According to the germline V gene, CDR1 reads SGHRS and CDR2 reads YFSETQ. V was cut back by 3 bases and J by 5 bases, leaving a gap of 12 bases between them. What the work shows at the level of the full study, not this receptor alone: Compared with non-shared clonotypes, the clonotypes found in all four sorted-subset donors had higher generation probabilities. About 5% of naive CD4, around 3.5% of naive CD8, 2.3% of memory CD4, and 0.4% of memory CD8 clonotypes were shared across several donors. Based on pairwise subsampling, the degree of clonotype sharing among donors was expected to be affected by sequencing depth. The genetic and exposure-history diversity represented was limited by the small number of donors. Naive subsets generally had larger estimated clonotype richness than memory subsets. Rarefaction of sorted-subset datasets indicated incomplete sequencing despite the large sequencing depth. Only blood was sampled, and tissue TCR repertoires likely differ from those in blood.

As to this clone: Its antigen remains undetermined. Per-base qualities were not stored, and no clone one base away is much larger.

TCR CDR3 regions were amplified from genomic DNA by multiplex PCR using the deep immunoSEQ assay. Extracted genomic DNA from each cell subset was distributed evenly across all wells of several immunoSEQ 96-well plates, and each plate was treated as a replicate. For sorted subsets, each replicate PCR was loaded with 150 to 250 ng genomic DNA, equivalent to 25,000 to 35,000 T cell genomes. Purified libraries were measured with a Qubit 3.0 fluorometer, size-checked on a Bioanalyzer 2100, and measured again with the KAPA Library Quantification kit. Every immunoSEQ 96-well plate was sequenced on a dedicated single-read 150-cycle Illumina NextSeq 550 flow cell. The study's own analysis went as follows. Because only junctional sequences without quality scores were contained in the immunoSEQ output, filtering matching that applied to full-length reads could not be performed. To assign V/J genes and CDR3, sequences were annotated against IMGT germline references using PyIR, a Python wrapper for IgBLAST v1.9. Reads were filtered out if the reads had weak V/J assignments (E-value above 1e-6), no CDR3, stop codons, out-of-frame junctions, or ambiguous translated residues. A V3J clonotype was defined by an identical inferred V gene, J gene, and CDR3 amino acid sequence. Percentage overlap between repertoires was computed as shared unique clonotypes divided by the size of the smaller repertoire. RTK rarefaction, the Chao1 estimator, and Recon v2.1 estimates of unobserved clonotypes were used to assess repertoire richness. For all TCRbeta clonotypes obtained by the gDNA method from a few donors, generation probabilities were computed with OLGA. TCRdb provides this immuneACCESS table in a form limited to in-frame rearrangements. Some clones are lacking; in checked studies, under half of them reflect an unresolved V gene, and why the rest are absent is not known. The V and J calls and clone size are taken from that table; D and trimming were inferred from the DNA. The sample table records roughly 850,000 clones; around 96% of these occur just once. About 0.21% of the sample rests with the top ten.

CD8 naive samples were CD45RO-negative cells positively selected for CCR7, giving a CD45RA+CCR7+ population that excluded TemRA cells. The donors were healthy, HIV-negative adults with no recently reported acute infections or vaccinations. Only Caucasian adults living in Nashville, Tennessee, USA were represented among the donors. Blood was collected by leukapheresis, and PBMCs were isolated by Ficoll-Histopaque density gradient centrifugation and then cryopreserved in liquid nitrogen vapor phase. Analytical flow cytometry was used to check the purity and quantity of every magnetically sorted T cell population. Genomic DNA was isolated from each sorted fraction and quantified by UV absorbance on a Nanodrop 2000c.

The sequenced material came from naive CD8+ T cells sorted from blood. The cell subset or site label corresponds to: CD45RA+CCR7+. In this chain, TRBV5-1 is recombined with TRBJ2-7; TRBD1 might be the D gene, on 5 matching bases. The origin of this receptor is a man under 40 in good health. The nucleotides are TGCGCCAGCAGCTACACAGGAGCCCACGAGCAGTACTTC. It codes for CASSYTGAHEQYF.